The rows below give T cell receptor beta chains drawn from one sample of a study of technical replicates of blood from a handful of donors. Sequencing was performed with immunoSEQ multiplex PCR; in TCRdb, only in-frame clones are kept and a portion is missing. The data contain about 75,000 clones, roughly 91% of them singletons. The sequenced material came from T cells isolated from PBMCs. The receptor source for this set is a human donor in good health. Some clones in this sample may be carry-over from other donors' samples. CDR3s include the opening cysteine and the closing phenylalanine or tryptophan. Each record gives: V gene, J gene, CDR3 protein.

>TRBV25-1|TRBJ2-3
CASSEYIVAGPLGDTQYF
>TRBV29-1|TRBJ2-1
CSVAQKAGRVTYNEQFF
>TRBV6-1|TRBJ2-5
CASRPTGTGVETQYF
>TRBV6-1|TRBJ2-3
CASSAYRGSDTQYF
>TRBV11-2|TRBJ1-3
CASSQFSPGKAGNTIYF
>TRBV18|TRBJ2-5
CASSPTDGQETQYF
>TRBV10-3|TRBJ2-6
CAIGESGANVLTF
>TRBV20-1|TRBJ2-1
CSARVSNEQFF
>TRBV5-6|TRBJ1-2
CASSPTLGQGGAGYTF
>TRBV6-5|TRBJ2-3
CASSYSNQGSTDTQYF
>TRBV4-1|TRBJ2-3
CASSQALAGAGDTQYF
>TRBV29-1|TRBJ2-1
CSVVAGAYNEQFF
>TRBV4-1|TRBJ2-3
CASSQVFGKGATDTQYF
>TRBV5-6|TRBJ1-2
CASSFGTGGNYGYTF
>TRBV28|TRBJ2-1
CASRSGRGRNEQFF
>TRBV28|TRBJ1-2
CASSWGSNAYGYTF
>TRBV4-1|TRBJ1-1
CASSQGPGGWTEAFF
>TRBV13|TRBJ1-2
CASSTPGAYGYTF
>TRBV29-1|TRBJ1-2
CSGRTGDGYTF
>TRBV4-1|TRBJ2-7
CASSQLQGSNEQYF
>TRBV30|TRBJ1-2
CAWRRTGHGYTF
>TRBV10-1|TRBJ1-1
CASSDSWEGGNTEAFF
>TRBV7-9|TRBJ1-4
CASSPQDRELFF
>TRBV7-9|TRBJ2-7
CASSLTATGPPYEQYF
>TRBV29-1|TRBJ1-2
CSVVTGLGYGYTF